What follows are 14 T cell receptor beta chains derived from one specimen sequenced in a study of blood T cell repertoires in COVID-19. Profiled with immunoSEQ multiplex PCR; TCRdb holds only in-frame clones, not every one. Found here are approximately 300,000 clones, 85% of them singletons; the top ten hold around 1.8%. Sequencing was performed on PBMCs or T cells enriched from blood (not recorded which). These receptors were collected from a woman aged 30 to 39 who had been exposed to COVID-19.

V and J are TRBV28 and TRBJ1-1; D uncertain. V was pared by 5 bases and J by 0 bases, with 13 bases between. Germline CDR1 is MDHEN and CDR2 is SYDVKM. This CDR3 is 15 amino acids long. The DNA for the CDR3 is TGTGCCAGCAGTCTGGAGGAGCCCATGAACACTGAAGCTTTCTTT. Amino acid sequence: CASSLEEPMNTEAFF.

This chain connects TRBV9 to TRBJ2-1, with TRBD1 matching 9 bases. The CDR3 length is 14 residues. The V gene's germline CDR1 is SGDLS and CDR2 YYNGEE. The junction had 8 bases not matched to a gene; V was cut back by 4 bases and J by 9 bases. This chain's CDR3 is CASSRPGTGLEQFF. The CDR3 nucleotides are TGTGCCAGCAGCCGACCCGGGACAGGGCTTGAGCAGTTCTTC.

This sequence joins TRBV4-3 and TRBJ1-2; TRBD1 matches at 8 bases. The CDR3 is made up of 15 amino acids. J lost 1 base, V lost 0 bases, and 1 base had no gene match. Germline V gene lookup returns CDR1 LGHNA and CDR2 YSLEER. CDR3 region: CASSQDGQGNYGYTF. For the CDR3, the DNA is TGCGCCAGCAGCCAAGACGGACAGGGTAACTATGGCTACACCTTC.

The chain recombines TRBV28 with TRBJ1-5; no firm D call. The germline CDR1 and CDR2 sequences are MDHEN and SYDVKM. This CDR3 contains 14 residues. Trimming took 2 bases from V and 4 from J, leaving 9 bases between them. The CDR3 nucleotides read TGTGCCAGCAGTTTAGACTGGGTTAATCAGCCCCAGCATTTT. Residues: CASSLDWVNQPQHF.

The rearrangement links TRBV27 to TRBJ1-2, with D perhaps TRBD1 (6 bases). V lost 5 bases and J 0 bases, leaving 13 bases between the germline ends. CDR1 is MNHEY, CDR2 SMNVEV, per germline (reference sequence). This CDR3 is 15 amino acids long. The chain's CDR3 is CASSPLDRPNYGYTF. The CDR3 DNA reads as TGTGCCAGCAGTCCCCTGGACAGACCTAACTATGGCTACACCTTC.

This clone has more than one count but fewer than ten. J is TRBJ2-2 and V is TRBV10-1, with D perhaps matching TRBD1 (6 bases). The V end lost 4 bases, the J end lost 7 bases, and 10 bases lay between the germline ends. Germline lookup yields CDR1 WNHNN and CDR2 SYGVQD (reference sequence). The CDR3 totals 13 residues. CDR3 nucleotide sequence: TGCGCCAGCAGTGCGCCGACAGGCGGGGAGCTGTTTTTT. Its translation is CASSAPTGGELFF.

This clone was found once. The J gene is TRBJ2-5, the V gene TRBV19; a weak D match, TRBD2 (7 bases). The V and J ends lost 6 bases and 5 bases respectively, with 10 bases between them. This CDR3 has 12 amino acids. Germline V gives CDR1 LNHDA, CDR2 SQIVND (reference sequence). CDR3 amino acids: CASSGGRETQYF. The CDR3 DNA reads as TGTGCCAGTAGCGGGGGGCGGGAGACCCAGTACTTC.

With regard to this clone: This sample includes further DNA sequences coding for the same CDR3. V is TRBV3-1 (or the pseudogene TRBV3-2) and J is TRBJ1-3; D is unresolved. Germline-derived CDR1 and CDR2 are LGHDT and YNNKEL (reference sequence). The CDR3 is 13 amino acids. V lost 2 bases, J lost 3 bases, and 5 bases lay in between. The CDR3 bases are TGTGCCAGCAGCCAACAGATTGGAAACACCATATATTTT. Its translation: CASSQQIGNTIYF.

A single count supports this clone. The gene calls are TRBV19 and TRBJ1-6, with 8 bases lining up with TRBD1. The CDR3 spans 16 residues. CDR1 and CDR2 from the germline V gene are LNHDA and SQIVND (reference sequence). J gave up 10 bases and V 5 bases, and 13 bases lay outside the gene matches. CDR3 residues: CASSAHSGGGKSPLHF. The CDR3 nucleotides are TGTGCCAGTAGTGCCCATTCAGGGGGCGGAAAATCACCCCTCCACTTT. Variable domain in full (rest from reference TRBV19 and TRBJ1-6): DGGITQSPKYLFRKEGQNVTLSCEQNLNHDAMYWYRQDPGQGLRLIYYSQIVNDFQKGDIAEGYSVSREKKESFPLTVTSAQKNPTAFYLCASSAHSGGGKSPLHFGNGTRLTVT.

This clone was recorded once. The CDR3 sequence: CASSQGTSLGGNTIYF. CDR3 bases: TGTGCCAGCAGCCAAGGGACTTCTTTAGGTGGAAACACCATATATTTT. The rearrangement joins TRBV4-2 to TRBJ1-3; D unresolved. This CDR3 has 16 amino acids. Germline lookup yields CDR1 LGHNA and CDR2 YNFKEQ. The ends were cut back, 1 base at V and 3 bases at J, with 13 bases in the middle.

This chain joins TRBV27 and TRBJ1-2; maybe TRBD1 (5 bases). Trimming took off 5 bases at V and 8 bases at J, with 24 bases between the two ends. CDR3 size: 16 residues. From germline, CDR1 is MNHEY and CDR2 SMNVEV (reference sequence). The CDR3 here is CASSQTGTGMMGGYTF. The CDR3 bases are TGTGCCAGCAGTCAGACTGGGACTGGGATGATGGGAGGCTACACCTTC.

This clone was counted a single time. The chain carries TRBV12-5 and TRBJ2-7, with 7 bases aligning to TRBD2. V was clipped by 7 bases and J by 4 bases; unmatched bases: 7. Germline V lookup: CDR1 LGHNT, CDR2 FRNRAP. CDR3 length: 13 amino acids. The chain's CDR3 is CASAYASGYEQYF. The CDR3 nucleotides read TGTGCTAGTGCGTATGCTAGCGGATACGAGCAGTACTTC.

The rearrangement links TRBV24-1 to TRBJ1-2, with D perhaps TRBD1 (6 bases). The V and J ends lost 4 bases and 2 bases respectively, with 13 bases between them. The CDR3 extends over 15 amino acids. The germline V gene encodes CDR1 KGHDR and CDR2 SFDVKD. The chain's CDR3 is CATSDPGAPNYGYTF. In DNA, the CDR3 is TGTGCCACCAGTGACCCAGGGGCGCCCAACTATGGCTACACCTTC.

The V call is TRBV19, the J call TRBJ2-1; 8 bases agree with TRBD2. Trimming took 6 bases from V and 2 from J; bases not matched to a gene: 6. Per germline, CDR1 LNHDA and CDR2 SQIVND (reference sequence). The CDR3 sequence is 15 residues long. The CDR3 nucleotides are TGTGCCAGTAGGAGTGGAGCGGGGGCCTACAATGAGCAGTTCTTC. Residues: CASRSGAGAYNEQFF.